The T cell receptor (beta chain) under discussion was sequenced for a study of neurological immune-mediated disorders. Study-wide points: The most TCR clonal expansion was seen in HTLV-1-associated myelopathy, whereas the least was seen in multiple sclerosis, below the level in healthy controls.

The sample's time point: longitudinal time-point 2. Volunteers from a blood bank in Maryland, USA, made up the healthy controls. This clonotype was counted ten times or more. As yet, its antigen is unknown. The cDNA was generated by 5'RACE with 10-nucleotide random UMIs. The output of every sequencing run exceeded 170 million TCR-beta sequences, derived from 15-18 subjects. MiXCR, run by TCRdb on the 5' RACE reads, gives a single entry per CDR3 protein. The sample lists some 60,000 distinct CDR3 sequences; 9.7% were seen once. V lost 4 bases to trimming and J lost 6 bases; unmatched junction nucleotides: 15. Germline V CDR1 and CDR2: SGHTA, FQGNSA. The CDR3 loop spans 17 amino acids.

The sample was PBMCs. V gene TRBV7-2 combines with J gene TRBJ2-1, with 7 nucleotides matching TRBD2. The receptor was derived from a young man in good health. CDR3 sequence: CASSSPFGSGPLNEQFF. DNA for the CDR3: TGTGCCAGCAGCTCCCCTTTCGGTAGCGGGCCTCTCAATGAGCAGTTCTTC.